These 19 T cell receptor beta chains were sequenced from one sample in a study of control samples from healthy donors and cancer patients. Libraries were prepared by immunoSEQ multiplex PCR; TCRdb keeps only in-frame clonotypes and omits some of them. The data show just over 150,000 clones, about 94% seen once. Sample: blood. The receptors derive from a woman aged 40 to 50 in good health.

For this clone: Other DNA sequences within the sample encode an identical CDR3. CDR3 bases: TGCGCCAGCAGCTTGGATCCGGGAGTGAACACTGAAGCTTTCTTT. It translates to CASSLDPGVNTEAFF. This chain links TRBV5-1 with TRBJ1-1, with D hard to call. V shed 0 bases and J shed 0 bases, with 9 bases lying between them. The CDR3 consists of 15 residues. The germline CDR1 and CDR2 sequences are SGHRS and YFSETQ.

CDR3 bases: TGTGCCAGCAGCGTAGCTACAGGGGGACGACAACGACAGTTCTTC. It encodes CASSVATGGRQRQFF. The rearrangement links TRBV9 to TRBJ2-1, with TRBD1 identical over 8 bases. CDR1 SGDLS and CDR2 YYNGEE come from the germline V gene. V gave up 0 bases and J gave up 13 bases; unmatched junction bases: 12. CDR3 length: 15 amino acids. Looking up the rest from reference TRBV9 and TRBJ2-1 gives the full variable domain: DSGVTQTPKHLITATGQRVTLRCSPRSGDLSVYWYQQSLDQGLQFLIQYYNGEERAKGNILERFSAQQFPDLHSELNLSSLELGDSALYFCASSVATGGRQRQFFGPGTRLTVL.

The gene calls are TRBV6-2 or TRBV6-3 and TRBJ2-1; 9 positions match TRBD2. The CDR3 covers 17 residues. J was trimmed by 4 bases and V by 4 bases; bases with no gene match: 11. Germline V gene sequence: CDR1 MNHEY, CDR2 SVGEGT. CDR3 sequence (DNA): TGTGCCAGCAGTTCATTCGTCCTAGCGGGACCTTACAATGAGCAGTTCTTC. It encodes CASSSFVLAGPYNEQFF.

The V gene is TRBV18, the J gene TRBJ2-7; 10 bases are a match to TRBD1. Germline V gene sequence: CDR1 KGHSH, CDR2 LQKENI. This CDR3 comprises 15 residues. V was pared by 5 bases and J by 3 bases, with 7 bases of the junction left unmatched. The CDR3 region has the DNA TGTGCCAGCTCAAAGGACCGGGACAGGGGCTACGAGCAGTACTTC. Amino acid sequence: CASSKDRDRGYEQYF.

The V and J genes are TRBV5-1 and TRBJ1-6; a weak D match, TRBD1 (6 bases). Trimming left V 1 base short and J 10 bases short, with 21 bases between. CDR1 is SGHRS and CDR2 is YFSETQ in the germline V gene. The CDR3 extends over 17 amino acids. CDR3 sequence (DNA): TGCGCCAGCAGCTTGATGGGGACACAGGATTTTCGATCACCCCTCCACTTT. Translated: CASSLMGTQDFRSPLHF.

The rearrangement uses TRBV2 and TRBJ1-4; D gene uncertain. Trimming removed 8 bases from V and 8 bases from J, with 9 bases in between. The germline gives CDR1 SNHLY, CDR2 FYNNEI. The length of the CDR3 is 11 residues. CDR3 protein: CASGRGEKLFF. CDR3 nucleotide sequence: TGTGCCAGCGGTCGTGGGGAAAAACTGTTTTTT.

This rearrangement joins TRBV7-9 to TRBJ1-1; no firm D call. CDR1 and CDR2 from the germline V gene are SEHNR and FQNEAQ (reference sequence). V lost 5 bases, J lost 0 bases, and 13 bases lay in between. The CDR3 contains 15 residues. CDR3 sequence (DNA): TGTGCCAGCAGCCCCACGCCCGGATTGAACACTGAAGCTTTCTTT. Translating it yields CASSPTPGLNTEAFF. Variable domain in full (rest from reference TRBV7-9 and TRBJ1-1): DTGVSQNPRHKITKRGQNVTFRCDPISEHNRLYWYRQTLGQGPEFLTYFQNEAQLEKSRLLSDRFSAERPKGSFSTLEIQRTEQGDSAMYLCASSPTPGLNTEAFFGQGTRLTVV.

This rearrangement joins TRBV5-6 to TRBJ1-6; D ambiguous. V gave up 2 bases and J gave up 5 bases, with 8 bases separating them. The CDR3 is 14 residues long. From germline, CDR1 is SGHDT and CDR2 YYEEEE. The CDR3 coding sequence is TGTGCCAGCAGCTTCGGCCAGCATAATTCACCCCTCCACTTT. Its protein is CASSFGQHNSPLHF.

The chain recombines TRBV19 with TRBJ1-2, with D perhaps TRBD1 (6 bases). This CDR3 is 19 amino acids long. The ends were cut back, 5 bases at V and 5 bases at J, with 30 bases in the middle. The germline gives CDR1 LNHDA, CDR2 SQIVND (reference sequence). The CDR3 loop is CASSSRPFHYRDKLYGYTF. CDR3 DNA sequence: TGTGCCAGTAGTTCCCGTCCCTTTCATTACCGGGACAAGTTATATGGCTACACCTTC. The whole variable domain, remainder taken from reference TRBV19 and TRBJ1-2, is DGGITQSPKYLFRKEGQNVTLSCEQNLNHDAMYWYRQDPGQGLRLIYYSQIVNDFQKGDIAEGYSVSREKKESFPLTVTSAQKNPTAFYLCASSSRPFHYRDKLYGYTFGSGTRLTVV.

The chain is built from TRBV6-1 and TRBJ2-5, with D possibly TRBD1 on 6 matching bases. Per the germline V gene, CDR1 is MNHNS and CDR2 is SASEGT. The CDR3 has 14 amino acids. Trimming removed 3 bases at V and 4 bases at J, with 12 bases between. The CDR3 loop reads CASSEQGPGETQYF. The CDR3 nucleotides are TGTGCCAGCAGTGAGCAGGGGCCGGGAGAGACCCAGTACTTC.

This clone was seen a single time. The chain joins TRBV28 to TRBJ2-7, with D possibly being TRBD1 (5 bases). The length of the CDR3 is 14 residues. Germline V gene data show CDR1 as MDHEN and CDR2 as SYDVKM. Trimming cost V 7 bases and J 2 bases, with 15 bases left between them. The CDR3 DNA sequence: TGTGCCAGCATCCGGAATGGGGCGGCCTACGAGCAGTACTTC. Translation: CASIRNGAAYEQYF.

The chain carries TRBV2 and TRBJ2-7, with 8 bases lining up with TRBD2. The trim removed 4 bases at V and 3 bases at J, leaving 5 bases unmatched. Germline V CDR1 and CDR2: SNHLY, FYNNEI. The CDR3 is 14 amino acids. CDR3: CASSAPGLVYEQYF. CDR3 coding DNA: TGTGCCAGCAGTGCCCCGGGACTAGTCTACGAGCAGTACTTC.

The CDR3 bases are TGTGCCAGTAGACTCGGCACAGGGGAAGTCTACGAGCAGTACTTC. It yields the protein CASRLGTGEVYEQYF. This chain joins TRBV19 and TRBJ2-7; 7 nucleotides align to TRBD1. The CDR3 is made up of 15 amino acids. The germline CDR1 and CDR2 sequences are LNHDA and SQIVND (reference sequence). J gave up 3 bases and V 6 bases, and 11 bases lay outside the gene matches.

The genes are TRBV6-6 and TRBJ1-1, with D possibly matching TRBD1 (5 bases). The CDR3 has 12 residues. Per germline, CDR1 MNHNY and CDR2 SVGAGI (reference sequence). Deletions cut 4 bases from V and 5 bases from J, with 8 bases between. CDR3 sequence: CASSWQGTEAFF. In DNA, the CDR3 is TGTGCCAGCAGTTGGCAGGGTACTGAAGCTTTCTTT.

This chain connects TRBV7-2 to TRBJ1-5; the D gene is possibly TRBD1 (5 bases). The CDR3 covers 16 residues. V shed 2 bases and J shed 1 base, with 12 bases lying between them. Germline CDR1 SGHTA, CDR2 FQGNSA. The chain's CDR3 is CASSLPGLPSNQPQHF. The CDR3 DNA follows: TGTGCCAGCAGCTTACCGGGACTGCCCAGCAATCAGCCCCAGCATTTT.

V usage is TRBV27 and J usage is TRBJ1-2, with 7 bases aligning to TRBD1. This CDR3 has 15 residues. The germline V gene encodes CDR1 MNHEY and CDR2 SMNVEV (reference sequence). With V trimmed by 5 bases and J by 8 bases, 14 bases remained unmatched. The CDR3 is CASSVDRATVGGYTF. As DNA, the CDR3 is TGTGCCAGCAGTGTCGACAGGGCGACGGTGGGCGGCTACACCTTC.

The rearrangement links TRBV5-1 to TRBJ1-6, with 9 bases lining up with TRBD1. V lost 4 bases and J lost 8; bases outside the gene matches: 10. The CDR3 spans 16 residues. CDR1 and CDR2 (germline): SGHRS, YFSETQ. In nucleotides, the CDR3 is TGCGCCAGCAGCCCCCGAGCGGGACAGGGCGATTCACCCCTCCACTTT. Its protein is CASSPRAGQGDSPLHF.

The chain is built from TRBV9 and TRBJ2-1; D call uncertain. Germline V gene data show CDR1 as SGDLS and CDR2 as YYNGEE. Deletions cut 0 bases from V and 6 bases from J, with 25 bases between. CDR3 length: 19 residues. For the CDR3, the DNA is TGTGCCAGCAGCGTAGACCCCTTAGTAGTAGTGGGGTTGGGCAATGAGCAGTTCTTC. This translates into CASSVDPLVVVGLGNEQFF.

The chain uses TRBV27 and TRBJ2-5; 10 bases line up with TRBD1. The V gene end was trimmed by 5 bases and the J gene end by 3 bases; junction bases not matched to a gene: 9. CDR3 length: 16 amino acids. CDR1 and CDR2 (germline): MNHEY, SMNVEV (reference sequence). In DNA form, the CDR3 reads TGTGCCAGCAGTCGACGCATAGGGACAGGGGAAGAGACCCAGTACTTC. Translated: CASSRRIGTGEETQYF.